This T cell receptor (beta chain) was identified during a study of high-grade serous ovarian cancer treatment subgroups. General observations from the study: TCR clonal relatedness correlated positively with neoantigen level.

Assay: immunoSEQ multiplex PCR; the TCRdb copy retains only in-frame clones and omits some. The table lists 30,000 to 40,000 clones, roughly 83% of them singletons. A note on this clone: Antigen specificity is unknown.

Tumor tissue was taken before any definitive surgery or chemotherapy was given. The germline V and J ends were trimmed by 3 bases and 2 bases, with 14 bases remaining between them. The germline V gene encodes CDR1 SGHKS and CDR2 YYEKEE (reference sequence). The CDR3 runs to 16 residues. This sequence was found in a human donor with high-grade serous ovarian cancer. The rearrangement joins TRBV5-5 to TRBJ2-2, with a possible D match to TRBD1 (6 bases). The sequenced sample was tumor tissue. CDR3 in amino acids: CASSSEGQLNTGELFF. For the CDR3, the DNA is TGTGCCAGCAGCTCGGAAGGACAGCTTAACACCGGGGAGCTGTTTTTT.